The 23 T cell receptor beta chains below all came from one sample that was sequenced in a study of blood T cell repertoires in COVID-19. The repertoire was sequenced with immunoSEQ multiplex PCR; TCRdb's copy has only in-frame clones and lacks some. This sample carries around 50,000 clones, over 80% of them seen once, and the ten largest clones take over 4.5%. Material for sequencing was peripheral blood. The origin of the receptors is a human donor in a cohort sampled during active COVID-19.

CDR3: CASSYQGQYGSPLHF. As DNA, the CDR3 is TGTGCCAGCAGTTACCAGGGACAGTACGGTTCACCCCTCCACTTT. The rearrangement joins TRBV6-6 to TRBJ1-6; 7 bases agree with TRBD1. Germline CDR1 and CDR2: MNHNY and SVGAGI (reference sequence). The trim removed 2 bases at V and 9 bases at J, leaving 7 bases unmatched. The CDR3 has 15 amino acids.

The chain recombines TRBV11-2 with TRBJ2-5, with D possibly TRBD2 on 5 matching bases. Trimming stripped 3 bases from V and 5 bases from J, with 16 bases between. Germline values: CDR1 SGHAT, CDR2 FQNNGV. This CDR3 is built from 15 residues. The CDR3 nucleotides read TGTGCCAGCAGCTTGACTAAATTAGGACCGGAGACCCAGTACTTC. It yields the protein CASSLTKLGPETQYF.

The V call is TRBV7-9, the J call TRBJ1-4; D remains unclear. The CDR3 spans 13 residues. V lost 1 base and J lost 12, with 12 bases in between. The germline CDR1 and CDR2 sequences are SEHNR and FQNEAQ (reference sequence). This CDR3 reads CASSLVGVGQLFF. The CDR3 DNA follows: TGTGCCAGCAGCTTAGTCGGGGTAGGACAACTGTTTTTT.

A single count supports this clone. V usage is TRBV30 and J usage is TRBJ1-4, with TRBD1 identical over 7 bases. V trimming: 4 bases; J trimming: 5 bases; junction bases outside the gene matches: 4. Germline lookup yields CDR1 GTSNPN and CDR2 SVGIG (reference sequence). This CDR3 region has 13 residues. The CDR3 loop is CAWNRGGNEKLFF. The CDR3 coding sequence is TGTGCCTGGAACAGGGGAGGAAATGAAAAACTGTTTTTT.

The chain has TRBV7-9 and TRBJ1-2; possible D gene TRBD1, 5 bases. The CDR3 extends over 14 amino acids. V was pared by 4 bases and J by 4 bases, with 13 bases between. CDR1 and CDR2 (germline): SEHNR, FQNEAQ (reference sequence). CDR3 bases: TGTGCCAGCAGCTCCGGGGGGAGTGGCTATGGCTACACCTTC. It is translated as CASSSGGSGYGYTF. Drawing the rest from reference TRBV7-9 and TRBJ1-2, the complete variable domain is DTGVSQNPRHKITKRGQNVTFRCDPISEHNRLYWYRQTLGQGPEFLTYFQNEAQLEKSRLLSDRFSAERPKGSFSTLEIQRTEQGDSAMYLCASSSGGSGYGYTFGSGTRLTVV.

In this sample, this clone turned up a few times. The V and J genes are TRBV6-1 and TRBJ2-5; TRBD2 aligns across 8 bases. The CDR3 totals 14 residues. V lost 3 bases to trimming and J lost 5 bases; unmatched junction nucleotides: 5. Germline CDR1 MNHNS, CDR2 SASEGT. The CDR3 DNA reads TGTGCCAGCAGTGAGCGGGGGGCCCGGGAGACCCAGTACTTC. Residues: CASSERGARETQYF.

V and J are TRBV6-2 or TRBV6-3 and TRBJ2-7; maybe TRBD1 (6 bases). Trimming left V 1 base short and J 3 bases short, with 10 bases between. Germline V lookup: CDR1 MNHEY, CDR2 SVGEGT. CDR3 length: 14 residues. This CDR3 reads CASSYYGDNYEQYF. CDR3 DNA sequence: TGTGCCAGCAGTTACTATGGGGACAACTACGAGCAGTACTTC.

A note on this clone: One end of the junction does not line up with germline, which may come from a read error. The rearrangement links TRBV2 to TRBJ1-1; maybe TRBD1 (6 bases). The CDR3 length is 12 residues. Germline values: CDR1 SNHLY, CDR2 FYNNEI. The CDR3 DNA follows: TGTGCCAGCAGCGCAAATAACAGGGAGCTGGTCTTT. Amino acid sequence: CASSANNRELVF.

The chain employs TRBV7-2 and TRBJ2-5; TRBD2 matches at 8 bases. Germline lookup yields CDR1 SGHTA and CDR2 FQGNSA. J gave up 1 base and V 5 bases, and 12 bases lay outside the gene matches. The CDR3 has 17 amino acids. The CDR3 spells CASSQGGAGGGQETQYF. CDR3 in DNA: TGTGCCAGCAGCCAAGGGGGGGCGGGGGGCGGCCAAGAGACCCAGTACTTC.

The chain combines TRBV28 with TRBJ2-1, with D maybe TRBD2 (5 bases). The CDR3 is made up of 13 amino acids. Germline V CDR1 and CDR2: MDHEN, SYDVKM. Trimming removed 8 bases from V and 8 bases from J, with 16 bases in between. CDR3 DNA: TGTGCCAGCGGCTCCAGCGGCCTCTATGAGCAGTTCTTC. Translation: CASGSSGLYEQFF.

This rearrangement joins TRBV4-1 to TRBJ2-1; TRBD2 matches at 9 bases. The CDR3 is 17 amino acids. V lost 1 base to trimming and J lost 8 bases; unmatched junction nucleotides: 12. Germline CDR1 MGHRA, CDR2 YSYEKL. The CDR3 DNA sequence: TGCGCCAGCAGCCAAGGGCCAATGGGACTAGCTCCCTATGAGCAGTTCTTC. This gives the protein CASSQGPMGLAPYEQFF.

The chain recombines TRBV4-1 with TRBJ2-7, with D maybe TRBD1 (6 bases). The germline V gene has CDR1 MGHRA and CDR2 YSYEKL. Trimming pared 5 bases from V and 5 bases from J, leaving 13 bases between. CDR3 length equals 13 residues. CDR3 in amino acids: CASSITGNNEQYF. For the CDR3, the DNA is TGCGCCAGCAGCATTACAGGGAACAACGAGCAGTACTTC.

This chain joins TRBV7-2 and TRBJ1-5; D uncertain. The germline gives CDR1 SGHTA, CDR2 FQGNSA. The CDR3 runs to 12 residues. Trimming took 5 bases from V and 4 from J, leaving 6 bases between them. Here the CDR3 reads CASSILNQPQHF. The DNA for the CDR3 is TGTGCCAGCAGCATTTTAAATCAGCCCCAGCATTTT.

This chain links TRBV19 with TRBJ1-1; the D is unclear. V dropped 4 bases and J dropped 2 bases, with 5 bases sitting between them. CDR3 length equals 12 residues. Germline CDR1 and CDR2: LNHDA and SQIVND (reference sequence). This CDR3 is CASSTRNTEAFF. The DNA for the CDR3 is TGTGCCAGTAGTACGCGAAACACTGAAGCTTTCTTT. The entire variable domain, with the rest obtained from reference TRBV19 and TRBJ1-1, is as follows: DGGITQSPKYLFRKEGQNVTLSCEQNLNHDAMYWYRQDPGQGLRLIYYSQIVNDFQKGDIAEGYSVSREKKESFPLTVTSAQKNPTAFYLCASSTRNTEAFFGQGTRLTVV.

The chain employs TRBV6-2 or TRBV6-3 and TRBJ2-1; 7 bases map to TRBD2. Germline V gives CDR1 MNHEY, CDR2 SVGEGT. V shed 5 bases and J 3 bases; nucleotides not matched to a gene: 7. CDR3 length equals 15 residues. The DNA for the CDR3 is TGTGCCAGCAGTGGCGGGGGACTTGACTACAATGAGCAGTTCTTC. It specifies CASSGGGLDYNEQFF.

The chain recombines TRBV5-4 with TRBJ2-1, with TRBD2 identical over 8 bases. CDR3 length equals 14 residues. Germline V gene sequence: CDR1 SGHNT, CDR2 YYREEE (reference sequence). V lost 0 bases and J lost 8; bases outside the gene matches: 4. Written as DNA, the CDR3 is TGTGCCAGCAGCTTGGGCGGGGGGTCCTATGAGCAGTTCTTC. It specifies CASSLGGGSYEQFF.

Concerning this clone itself: Other DNA sequences in this sample translate to the same CDR3. V usage is TRBV2 and J usage is TRBJ1-2; D gene uncertain. V lost 3 bases and J 4 bases, leaving 9 bases between the germline ends. The CDR3 covers 13 residues. From germline, CDR1 is SNHLY and CDR2 FYNNEI. Here the CDR3 DNA reads TGTGCCAGCAGTGAGGTGGGGAGCTATGGCTACACCTTC. Its translation: CASSEVGSYGYTF.

The J gene is TRBJ2-2, the V gene TRBV5-1; 8 bases are a match to TRBD2. In germline, CDR1 is SGHRS, CDR2 YFSETQ. The trim removed 0 bases at V and 4 bases at J, leaving 5 bases unmatched. The CDR3 contains 16 residues. CDR3 DNA: TGCGCCAGCAGCTTGGCTGGGCTAGCGGGCACCGGGGAGCTGTTTTTT. Its protein product is CASSLAGLAGTGELFF. The full variable domain, in which reference TRBV5-1 and TRBJ2-2 provide the parts outside the CDR3, is KAGVTQTPRYLIKTRGQQVTLSCSPISGHRSVSWYQQTPGQGLQFLFEYFSETQRNKGNFPGRFSGRQFSNSRSEMNVSTLELGDSALYLCASSLAGLAGTGELFFGEGSRLTVL.

The chain combines TRBV7-9 with TRBJ2-7, with D tentatively TRBD1 (6 bases). With 0 bases removed from V and 7 bases from J, the gap between germline ends came to 7 bases. This CDR3 is built from 12 residues. Germline V CDR1 and CDR2: SEHNR, FQNEAQ (reference sequence). The CDR3 loop is CASSLARGEQYF. Written as DNA, the CDR3 is TGTGCCAGCAGCTTAGCTAGGGGGGAGCAGTACTTC. The entire variable domain, with the rest obtained from reference TRBV7-9 and TRBJ2-7, is as follows: DTGVSQNPRHKITKRGQNVTFRCDPISEHNRLYWYRQTLGQGPEFLTYFQNEAQLEKSRLLSDRFSAERPKGSFSTLEIQRTEQGDSAMYLCASSLARGEQYFGPGTRLTVT.

V and J are TRBV4-1 and TRBJ2-2, with D perhaps matching TRBD1 (6 bases). V lost 0 bases, J lost 1 base, and 12 bases lay in between. CDR3 length: 17 amino acids. The V gene's germline CDR1 is MGHRA and CDR2 YSYEKL. As DNA, the CDR3 is TGCGCCAGCAGCCAAGATCGGAGACAGGTGAACACCGGGGAGCTGTTTTTT. Translated: CASSQDRRQVNTGELFF.

The chain joins TRBV2 to TRBJ1-1; no reliable D call. The CDR3 consists of 11 residues. The ends were cut back, 4 bases at V and 4 bases at J, with 4 bases in the middle. Germline V gene lookup returns CDR1 SNHLY and CDR2 FYNNEI. CDR3 region: CASSVLTEAFF. CDR3 DNA: TGTGCCAGCAGTGTTCTCACTGAAGCTTTCTTT.

The gene calls are TRBV4-1 and TRBJ2-1; D not resolved. The V and J ends lost 1 base and 3 bases respectively, with 7 bases between them. Looked up from germline, CDR1 is MGHRA and CDR2 is YSYEKL. The CDR3 has 14 residues. The CDR3, as DNA: TGCGCCAGCAGCCAAGGAGGATACTACAATGAGCAGTTCTTC. The encoded protein is CASSQGGYYNEQFF.

The chain has TRBV19 and TRBJ1-1, with 10 bases identical to TRBD1. Unmatched junction bases numbered 16, after V lost 6 bases and J lost 3 bases. CDR3 size: 18 residues. Germline V gives CDR1 LNHDA, CDR2 SQIVND (reference sequence). CDR3 amino acids: CASSHLGTGALRDTEAFF. The CDR3 bases are TGTGCCAGTAGCCACCTTGGGACAGGGGCTCTTCGGGACACTGAAGCTTTCTTT. Full variable domain (remainder filled in from reference TRBV19 and TRBJ1-1): DGGITQSPKYLFRKEGQNVTLSCEQNLNHDAMYWYRQDPGQGLRLIYYSQIVNDFQKGDIAEGYSVSREKKESFPLTVTSAQKNPTAFYLCASSHLGTGALRDTEAFFGQGTRLTVV.